The clone carrying this TCR beta chain was picked up one time. Its antigen is not known. Sample time point: newly diagnosed GD, antithyroid drugs for less than 3 months. From RNA extracted from PBMCs, the TCR library was made. Combining iRepertoire HTBI primers with Arm-PCR of CDR3 regions, the authors built TCR beta libraries. TCRdb called the multiplex PCR reads again in MiXCR, with one record for every CDR3 protein. The table includes roughly 250,000 distinct CDR3 sequences, approximately 18% detected once. The source of the sample is a study of regulatory T cells in long-lasting Graves disease. Per germline, CDR1 SGHRS and CDR2 YFSETQ. The CDR3 spans 14 residues. The V and J ends lost 2 bases and 3 bases respectively, with 8 bases between them. Study results and caveats: Persistent Graves' disease cases displayed lower TCR diversity than newly diagnosed ones.

These same records also appear under a second study, on T cells in Graves' hyperthyroidism and ophthalmopathy.

Sequenced material: peripheral blood mononuclear cells (PBMCs), taken at new diagnosis, from a patient treated with antithyroid drugs. The chain recombines TRBV5-1 with TRBJ2-2; no clear D gene. The receptor comes from a woman in her thirties with Graves disease. The CDR3: CASSLAGHTGELFF. For the CDR3, the DNA is TGCGCCAGCAGCTTAGCAGGTCACACCGGGGAGCTGTTTTTT.